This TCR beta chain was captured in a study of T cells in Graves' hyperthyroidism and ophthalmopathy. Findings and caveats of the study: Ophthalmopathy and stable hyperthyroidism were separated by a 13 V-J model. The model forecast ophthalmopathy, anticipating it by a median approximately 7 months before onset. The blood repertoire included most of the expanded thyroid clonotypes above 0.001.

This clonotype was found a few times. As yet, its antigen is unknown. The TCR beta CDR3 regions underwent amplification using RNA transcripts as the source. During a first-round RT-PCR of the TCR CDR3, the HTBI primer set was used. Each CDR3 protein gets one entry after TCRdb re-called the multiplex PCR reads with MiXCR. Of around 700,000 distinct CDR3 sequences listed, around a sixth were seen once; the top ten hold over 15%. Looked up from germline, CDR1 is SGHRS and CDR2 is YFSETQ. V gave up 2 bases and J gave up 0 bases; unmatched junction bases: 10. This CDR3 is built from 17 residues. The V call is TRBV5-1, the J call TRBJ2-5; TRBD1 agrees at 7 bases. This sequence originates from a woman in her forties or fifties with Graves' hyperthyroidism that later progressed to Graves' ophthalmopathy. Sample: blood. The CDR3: CASSLSPTGQDQETQYF. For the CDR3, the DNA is TGCGCCAGCAGCTTAAGCCCGACAGGGCAAGACCAAGAGACCCAGTACTTC.